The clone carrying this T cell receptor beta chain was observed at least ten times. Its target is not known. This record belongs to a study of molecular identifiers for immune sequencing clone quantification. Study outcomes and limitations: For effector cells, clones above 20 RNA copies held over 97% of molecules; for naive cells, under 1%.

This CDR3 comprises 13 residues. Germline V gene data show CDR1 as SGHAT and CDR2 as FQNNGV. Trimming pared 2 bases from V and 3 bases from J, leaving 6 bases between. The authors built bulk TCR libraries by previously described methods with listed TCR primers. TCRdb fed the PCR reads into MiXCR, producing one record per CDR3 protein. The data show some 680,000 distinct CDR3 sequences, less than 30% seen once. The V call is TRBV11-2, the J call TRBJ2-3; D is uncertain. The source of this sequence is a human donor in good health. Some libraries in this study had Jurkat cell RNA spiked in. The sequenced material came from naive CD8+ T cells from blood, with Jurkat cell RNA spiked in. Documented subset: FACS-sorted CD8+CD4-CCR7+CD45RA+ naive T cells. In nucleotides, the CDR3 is TGTGCCAGCAGCTTAATGACTACAGATACGCAGTATTTT. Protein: CASSLMTTDTQYF.